This TCR beta chain stems from a study of response to subunit inactivated influenza vaccine (dated by TCRdb to 2016 to 2018). About the investigation overall: Deep quantitative T cell receptor repertoire profiling was used in the study to track responses to a trivalent subunit inactivated influenza vaccine.

From its cysteine to its phenylalanine, the CDR3 spans 11 amino acids. Left in the record is the CDR3 DNA by itself, 33 bases read in frame from the first base. Cut back by 3 bases and 7 bases, the V and J ends lie 7 bases apart. Reading the germline V gene gives CDR1 MNHNS and CDR2 SASEGT. Study-wide conclusions, independent of this receptor: It was suggested by the authors that each seasonal influenza vaccination may recruit only a limited number of new T cells.

This clonotype was found a few times. The antigen this receptor binds is unknown. No base qualities exist here, and no much larger clone lies one base off it. Library construction relied on RT-PCR. Sequencing relied on an Illumina HiSeq 2500. TCRdb trimmed public reads at Q25 via fastp, called clones via MiXCR and kept in-frame beta chains. Each entry is one CDR3 protein sequence, shown with its most common DNA and genes. The sample table contains roughly 500,000 distinct CDR3 sequences; only one count was recorded for 15% to 20% of them. Approximately 3% of the sample is in the top ten clones. The material was CD4+ T cells sorted from PBMCs, obtained about 23 months after vaccination. The sequence is built from TRBV6-1 and TRBJ2-7; too little of a D gene remains to name it. The clonotype was recovered from a man aged 45-69 years who received an inactivated influenza vaccine. Donor details come from another sample of the same person, matched by shared clones. DNA sequence: TGTGCCAGCAGTGAGGAGATGGAGCAGTACTTC. It codes for CASSEEMEQYF.